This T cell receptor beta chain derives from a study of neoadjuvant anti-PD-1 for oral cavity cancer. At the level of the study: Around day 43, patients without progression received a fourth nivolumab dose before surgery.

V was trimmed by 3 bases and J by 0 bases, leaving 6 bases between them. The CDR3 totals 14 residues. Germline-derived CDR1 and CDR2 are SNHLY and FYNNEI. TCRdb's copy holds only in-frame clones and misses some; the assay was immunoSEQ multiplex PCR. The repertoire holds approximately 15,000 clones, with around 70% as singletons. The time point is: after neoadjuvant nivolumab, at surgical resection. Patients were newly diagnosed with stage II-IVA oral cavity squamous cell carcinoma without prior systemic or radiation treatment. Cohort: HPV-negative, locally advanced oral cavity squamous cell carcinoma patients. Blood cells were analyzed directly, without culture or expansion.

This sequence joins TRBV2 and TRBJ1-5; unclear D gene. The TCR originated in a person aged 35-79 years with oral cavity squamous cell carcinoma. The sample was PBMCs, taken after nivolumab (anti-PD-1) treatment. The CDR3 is CASSDLDSNQPQHF. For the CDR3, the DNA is TGTGCCAGCAGTGATTTAGATAGCAATCAGCCCCAGCATTTT.